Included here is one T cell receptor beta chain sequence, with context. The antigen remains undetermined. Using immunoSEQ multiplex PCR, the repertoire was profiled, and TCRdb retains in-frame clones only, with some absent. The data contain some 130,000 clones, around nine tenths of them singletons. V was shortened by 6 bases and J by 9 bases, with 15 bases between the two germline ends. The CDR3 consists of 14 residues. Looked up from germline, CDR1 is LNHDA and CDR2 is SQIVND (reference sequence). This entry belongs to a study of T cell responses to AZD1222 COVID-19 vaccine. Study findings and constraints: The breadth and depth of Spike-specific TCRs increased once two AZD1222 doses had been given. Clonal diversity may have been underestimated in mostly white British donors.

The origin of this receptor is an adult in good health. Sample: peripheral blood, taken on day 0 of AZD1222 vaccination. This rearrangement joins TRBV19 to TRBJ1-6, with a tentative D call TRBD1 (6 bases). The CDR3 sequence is CASSTTGSASPLHF. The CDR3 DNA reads TGTGCCAGTAGCACAACAGGGTCGGCTTCACCCCTCCACTTT. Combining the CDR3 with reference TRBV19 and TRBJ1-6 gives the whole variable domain DGGITQSPKYLFRKEGQNVTLSCEQNLNHDAMYWYRQDPGQGLRLIYYSQIVNDFQKGDIAEGYSVSREKKESFPLTVTSAQKNPTAFYLCASSTTGSASPLHFGNGTRLTVT.